This paragraph reports one T cell receptor beta chain. These data originate in a study of blood T cell repertoires in COVID-19. Study context: Samples came from the United States, Italy and Spain, spanning acute and convalescent COVID-19. PBMCs, B-cell-depleted T cells, or T cells provided the cDNA or gDNA that made up the material.

This CDR3 spans 15 amino acids. The ends were cut back, 1 base at V and 1 base at J, with 11 bases in the middle. The germline V gene has CDR1 MGHRA and CDR2 YSYEKL. Per the study methods: Quantification of nucleated cells was approximated via reference gene primer amplification. TCRdb's copy holds only in-frame clones and misses some; the assay was immunoSEQ multiplex PCR. V and J calls and clone size are given by that table; D and trimming were obtained from the DNA. The table records roughly 250,000 clones, approximately 83% of them present only once. The sequencing sample was made of peripheral blood. The receptor was isolated from a human donor in a cohort sampled during active COVID-19. The chain couples TRBV4-1 to TRBJ2-7; D ambiguous. The CDR3: CASSQGNRPSYEQYF. The CDR3 nucleotides are TGCGCCAGCAGCCAAGGAAACAGACCTTCCTACGAGCAGTACTTC.